This TCR beta chain was sequenced for a study of neoadjuvant anti-PD-1 for oral cavity cancer (dated by TCRdb to about 2021). With regard to the full study: Three to four biweekly doses of nivolumab at 3 mg/kg were mostly administered to patients before curative-intent surgical resection. For patients who did not progress, a fourth nivolumab dose was given around day 43, followed by definitive surgical resection on days 50-56. Under RECIST 1.1, a patient counted as a responder if showing complete response, partial response or stable disease, and as a non-responder if showing progression. The parent correlative cohort included 11 to 13 patients, with an approximately 35% response rate.

The paper as a whole reports these results and caveats: After neoadjuvant nivolumab, non-responders showed significantly higher T cell clonality (Gini index) in PBMCs than responders did. A higher pretreatment blood Treg/Th17 ratio correlated with both higher pretreatment blood TCRbeta clonality and lower post-treatment tumor TCRbeta clonality. TCR analyses included only three patients per response group, and the authors called for larger cohorts for validation.

This clone showed up just once. The target of this receptor is not known. There are no base qualities to consult, and no much larger clone falls within one base. For deep sequencing, each PBMC sample was run in six replicates, with libraries mostly built from about 510 ng of input genomic DNA. TCRbeta libraries were prepared with the immunoSEQ hsTCRbeta kit according to the manufacturer's instructions. An Illumina NovaSeq 6000 S4 flow cell was used to sequence the final libraries, which had first been combined to 3 nM. In the authors' own workflow: The immunoSEQ Analyzer handled quality control and preprocessing of the raw data. The analysis was limited to productive rearrangements, and each clonotype was defined by a unique CDR3 amino acid sequence. Repertoire clonality was estimated as the Gini-Simpson index, which was calculated using the R package tcR. Gini indices were compared with Student's t test, and associations with tumor size change were assessed by Pearson correlation. The immuneACCESS repertoire file appears here via TCRdb, limited to in-frame rearrangements. These files lack a portion of the clones; in checked studies, under half of the deficit traces to unresolved V genes, and the cause of the others is not known. Clone size and V and J calls were adopted from that table, with D and trimming inferred from the DNA. This sample comprises 12,000 or so clones, about 64% of them detected only once. Jointly, the top ten make up under 3% of the sample.

Reading the label with the study, this specimen's time point is: after neoadjuvant nivolumab, at surgical resection. None of the patients had received prior systemic or radiation treatment, and all were newly diagnosed with stage II-IVA oral cavity squamous cell carcinoma. The cohort consisted of patients with HPV-negative, locally advanced oral cavity squamous cell carcinoma. No culture maintenance or expansion was done, as the peripheral blood mononuclear cells went straight to analysis. Samples came from a longitudinal correlative study of a single-arm phase II trial of neoadjuvant nivolumab in oral cavity squamous cell carcinoma. Genomic DNA-based TCRbeta sequencing was performed on subject-matched pre- and post-treatment PBMCs and tumors from three responders and three non-responders. Peripheral blood mononuclear cells were collected once before nivolumab treatment and again after treatment, at the time of surgery. The Maxwell RSC DNA from Cells kit was used to isolate genomic DNA from PBMCs.

The receptor was isolated from a person aged 35-80 years with oral cavity squamous cell carcinoma. Sequencing was performed on PBMCs, taken after nivolumab (anti-PD-1) treatment.

In nucleotides, the sequence is TGTGCCAGCACCAGGGCCCCGGACGGGTATGGCTACACCTTC. The resulting protein is CASTRAPDGYGYTF. The receptor chain draws on TRBV6-5 and TRBJ1-2; a tentative D call is TRBD1 (5 bases match). Looking up the germline V gene yields CDR1 MNHEY and CDR2 SVGAGI. Measured from the cysteine to the phenylalanine, the CDR3 is 14 residues long. Here the CDR3 DNA is all that survives: 42 bases in frame from base 1. The trim is 7 bases for V and 5 bases for J, with a gap of 17 bases between the germline ends.